The 18 T cell receptor beta chains given below trace back to one sample, sequenced in a study of blood T cell repertoires in COVID-19. Sequencing was performed with immunoSEQ multiplex PCR; in TCRdb, only in-frame clones are kept and a portion is missing. The table has a few hundred thousand clones, roughly 87% seen once; the top ten hold 1.9%. The specimen sequenced was peripheral blood. The receptors originated from a man in his forties with active or convalescent COVID-19.

The J gene is TRBJ1-1, the V gene TRBV27, with a tentative D call TRBD1 (6 bases). The CDR3 is 16 residues long. V gave up 6 bases and J gave up 9 bases, with 26 bases separating them. From germline, CDR1 is MNHEY and CDR2 SMNVEV (reference sequence). The chain's CDR3 is CASSAGGPTLTLKAFF. The CDR3 DNA sequence: TGTGCCAGCAGCGCTGGGGGCCCCACCTTAACACTGAAAGCTTTCTTT.

This clone has more than one count but fewer than ten. The chain uses TRBV3-1 (or the pseudogene TRBV3-2) and TRBJ2-3, with a weak D call TRBD1 (5 bases). V was pared by 6 bases and J by 4 bases, with 5 bases between. The CDR3 consists of 11 residues. Germline-derived CDR1 and CDR2 are LGHDT and YNNKEL (reference sequence). The CDR3 sequence: CASRGADTQYF. CDR3 in DNA: TGTGCCAGCAGAGGGGCAGATACGCAGTATTTT.

In nucleotides, the CDR3 is TGTGCCAGCAGTTTTGCAGAGAACACTGAAGCTTTCTTT. This translates into CASSFAENTEAFF. V and J are TRBV12-3 or TRBV12-4 and TRBJ1-1; D uncertain. Trimming removed 3 bases from V and 1 base from J, with 6 bases in between. The CDR3 covers 13 residues.

The rearrangement links TRBV10-1 to TRBJ1-1; 8 bases map to TRBD1. Germline trimming cut 6 bases from V and 8 bases from J; bases unmatched to any gene: 11. The CDR3 is made up of 14 amino acids. Germline CDR1 is WNHNN and CDR2 is SYGVQD (reference sequence). The CDR3: CASREDRGKAEAFF. CDR3 sequence (DNA): TGCGCCAGCAGAGAAGACAGGGGAAAAGCCGAAGCTTTCTTT.

The V and J genes are TRBV13 and TRBJ1-2; a possible D gene is TRBD1 (5 bases). The V end was cut by 0 bases, the J end by 3 bases, with 26 bases between. The germline V gene encodes CDR1 PRHDT and CDR2 FYEKMQ (reference sequence). This CDR3 is 20 amino acids long. DNA for the CDR3: TGTGCCAGCAGCTTAGGCTCCGGGCCCGTCGCCGGGGGTTCGGACTATGGCTACACCTTC. Protein product: CASSLGSGPVAGGSDYGYTF. Filled out from reference TRBV13 and TRBJ1-2, the complete variable domain reads AAGVIQSPRHLIKEKRETATLKCYPIPRHDTVYWYQQGPGQDPQFLISFYEKMQSDKGSIPDRFSAQQFSDYHSELNMSSLELGDSALYFCASSLGSGPVAGGSDYGYTFGSGTRLTVV.

The chain employs TRBV13 and TRBJ2-3, with 8 bases lining up with TRBD2. The V gene's germline CDR1 is PRHDT and CDR2 FYEKMQ (reference sequence). This CDR3 is 14 amino acids long. The J segment lost 3 bases and the V segment lost 2 bases, leaving 1 base of the junction unmatched. The CDR3 region has the DNA TGTGCCAGCAGCTTAAGCGGGAGTACAGATACGCAGTATTTT. This translates into CASSLSGSTDTQYF.

The V call is TRBV5-4, the J call TRBJ2-3; TRBD2 matches at 10 bases. The CDR3 spans 15 residues. CDR1 and CDR2 from the germline V gene are SGHNT and YYREEE (reference sequence). V was clipped by 4 bases and J by 3 bases; unmatched bases: 5. CDR3 coding DNA: TGTGCCAGCAGCCCCGGGACTAGCGTTACAGATACGCAGTATTTT. This encodes CASSPGTSVTDTQYF.

This clone was detected once. V is TRBV7-2 and J is TRBJ2-1, with D possibly being TRBD2 (6 bases). V lost 5 bases, J lost 3 bases, and 14 bases lay in between. This CDR3 is built from 15 residues. From germline, CDR1 is SGHTA and CDR2 FQGNSA. CDR3 nucleotide sequence: TGTGCCAGCAGCCGTGGCGGGGTGATCTACAATGAGCAGTTCTTC. Translating it yields CASSRGGVIYNEQFF.

This chain connects TRBV5-1 to TRBJ1-2, with 8 bases identical to TRBD1. CDR3 length: 15 amino acids. V trimming: 3 bases; J trimming: 6 bases; junction bases outside the gene matches: 10. The germline gives CDR1 SGHRS, CDR2 YFSETQ. CDR3 DNA: TGCGCCAGCAGCTCCACCGGGACAGGAGGGGATGGCTACACCTTC. Its protein product is CASSSTGTGGDGYTF. The full variable domain, in which reference TRBV5-1 and TRBJ1-2 provide the parts outside the CDR3, is KAGVTQTPRYLIKTRGQQVTLSCSPISGHRSVSWYQQTPGQGLQFLFEYFSETQRNKGNFPGRFSGRQFSNSRSEMNVSTLELGDSALYLCASSSTGTGGDGYTFGSGTRLTVV.

This chain uses TRBV6-5 with TRBJ2-2, with 11 bases matching TRBD2. The V segment lost 6 bases and the J segment 5 bases; nucleotides outside the gene matches: 5. CDR1 is MNHEY and CDR2 is SVGAGI in the germline V gene. This CDR3 is built from 15 residues. CDR3 sequence: CASSLLAGGTGELFF. The DNA of the CDR3 is TGTGCCAGCAGCTTATTAGCGGGGGGGACCGGGGAGCTGTTTTTT.

The rearrangement links TRBV9 to TRBJ1-1, with 7 positions matching TRBD1. The V gene's germline CDR1 is SGDLS and CDR2 YYNGEE. V trimming: 4 bases; J trimming: 7 bases; junction bases outside the gene matches: 10. CDR3 length equals 14 residues. In nucleotides, the CDR3 is TGTGCCAGCAGCCCGCGACAGGGTCCCTTTGAAGCTTTCTTT. Translation: CASSPRQGPFEAFF.

The chain recombines TRBV9 with TRBJ2-1, with 10 bases lining up with TRBD2. The ends lost 5 bases at V and 2 bases at J; junction bases unmatched: 4. Germline V gene sequence: CDR1 SGDLS, CDR2 YYNGEE. The CDR3 loop spans 15 amino acids. Here the CDR3 DNA reads TGTGCCAGCAGTGCTAGCGGGGGAACCTACAATGAGCAGTTCTTC. Translated, it gives CASSASGGTYNEQFF.

The DNA of the CDR3 is TGTGCCAGCAGACCCTGGACAGGGTTAGACGAGCAGTACTTC. Protein sequence: CASRPWTGLDEQYF. The chain has TRBV27 and TRBJ2-7; TRBD1 matches at 8 bases. The CDR3 spans 14 residues. Germline lookup yields CDR1 MNHEY and CDR2 SMNVEV (reference sequence). J lost 5 bases, V lost 6 bases, and 9 bases had no gene match.

The rearrangement joins TRBV9 to TRBJ1-6, with TRBD1 matching over 11 bases. This CDR3 has 17 amino acids. Unmatched junction bases numbered 4, after V lost 3 bases and J lost 2 bases. Germline V gene data show CDR1 as SGDLS and CDR2 as YYNGEE. The CDR3 DNA sequence: TGTGCCAGCAGCGAGGGACAGGGGGAACCCTATAATTCACCCCTCCACTTT. It yields the protein CASSEGQGEPYNSPLHF.

The chain combines TRBV28 with TRBJ1-1; a weak D match, TRBD1 (6 bases). Trimming left V 9 bases short and J 2 bases short, with 13 bases between. The CDR3 covers 13 residues. CDR1 MDHEN and CDR2 SYDVKM come from the germline V gene. In DNA, the CDR3 is TGTGCCAGTACGGACAGCTTAAACACTGAAGCTTTCTTT. This sequence encodes CASTDSLNTEAFF. The full variable domain, rest sourced from reference TRBV28 and TRBJ1-1, is DVKVTQSSRYLVKRTGEKVFLECVQDMDHENMFWYRQDPGLGLRLIYFSYDVKMKEKGDIPEGYSVSREKKERFSLILESASTNQTSMYLCASTDSLNTEAFFGQGTRLTVV.

The rearrangement links TRBV3-1 (or the pseudogene TRBV3-2) to TRBJ2-7; 7 bases match TRBD2. V gave up 4 bases and J gave up 2 bases; unmatched junction bases: 8. Germline V CDR1 and CDR2: LGHDT, YNNKEL (reference sequence). The CDR3 extends over 15 amino acids. The CDR3 reads CASSPAASGTYEQYF. For the CDR3, the DNA is TGTGCCAGCAGCCCCGCGGCTAGCGGAACCTACGAGCAGTACTTC.

The chain carries TRBV7-3 and TRBJ2-1; 7 bases are a match to TRBD1. Germline CDR1 reads SGHTA; CDR2 reads FQGTGA. V gave up 4 bases and J gave up 9 bases; unmatched junction bases: 6. The CDR3 extends over 13 amino acids. The chain's CDR3 is CASSYLGQVEQFF. CDR3 sequence (DNA): TGTGCCAGCAGCTACCTAGGACAGGTTGAGCAGTTCTTC.

The gene calls are TRBV10-3 and TRBJ1-4; the match to TRBD1 covers 9 bases. Germline CDR1 and CDR2: ENHRY and SYGVKD. This CDR3 has 14 amino acids. J gave up 5 bases and V 11 bases, and 9 bases lay outside the gene matches. CDR3 sequence reads: CAVRDGTGNEKLFF. CDR3 DNA: TGTGCCGTTAGGGACGGGACAGGGAATGAAAAACTGTTTTTT.